This T cell receptor beta chain stems from a study of response to subunit inactivated influenza vaccine. Study-level points and caveats: There was a suggestion from the authors that each seasonal influenza vaccination recruits few new T cells.

TCRdb re-derived calls from the RT-PCR reads in MiXCR, one entry per CDR3 protein. The sample consists of over 800,000 distinct CDR3 sequences, approximately 22% of them appearing once. Germline V gene sequence: CDR1 SGHTA, CDR2 FQGNSA. CDR3 size: 14 residues. The germline V and J ends were trimmed by 5 bases and 6 bases, with 17 bases remaining between them. Note on this clonotype: Its antigen is as yet unknown.

J is TRBJ2-7 and V is TRBV7-2; TRBD1 might be the D (6 bases). The input for sequencing was PBMCs from blood, taken more than 4 days after vaccination. The receptor's source is a man in his fifties who received an inactivated influenza vaccine. This CDR3 is CASSTSTGTTEQYF. Here the CDR3 DNA reads TGTGCCAGCAGCACTTCCACCGGGACAACCGAGCAGTACTTC. Full variable domain (outside the CDR3, taken from reference TRBV7-2 and TRBJ2-7): GAGVSQSPSNKVTEKGKDVELRCDPISGHTALYWYRQSLGQGLEFLIYFQGNSAPDKSGLPSDRFSAERTGGSVSTLTIQRTQQEDSAVYLCASSTSTGTTEQYFGPGTRLTVT.